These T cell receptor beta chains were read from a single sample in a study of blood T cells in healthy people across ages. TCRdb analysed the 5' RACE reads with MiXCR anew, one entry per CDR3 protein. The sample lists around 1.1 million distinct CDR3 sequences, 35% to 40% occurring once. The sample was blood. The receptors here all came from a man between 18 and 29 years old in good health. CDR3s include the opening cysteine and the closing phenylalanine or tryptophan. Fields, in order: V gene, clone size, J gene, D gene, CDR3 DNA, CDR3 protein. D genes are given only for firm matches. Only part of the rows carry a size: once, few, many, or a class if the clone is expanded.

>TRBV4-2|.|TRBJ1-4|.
TGTGCCAGCAGCCAAGACGGATCGATCGGGGGATCGAATGAAAAACTGTTTTTT
CASSQDGSIGGSNEKLFF
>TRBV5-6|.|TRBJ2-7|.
TGTGCCAGCAGCTTGTTTGGGCTAGGGGTTGACGAGCAGTACTTC
CASSLFGLGVDEQYF
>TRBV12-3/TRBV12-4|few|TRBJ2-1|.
TGTGCCAGCAGTTTTCTGGCAGAGTACAATGAGCAGTTCTTC
CASSFLAEYNEQFF
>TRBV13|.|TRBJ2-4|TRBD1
TGTGCCAGCAGACGGACAGGGCCCAAAAACATTCAGTACTTC
CASRRTGPKNIQYF
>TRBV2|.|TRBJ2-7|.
TGTGCCAGCAGTGAACGGACTGATAACTCCTACGAGCAGTACTTC
CASSERTDNSYEQYF
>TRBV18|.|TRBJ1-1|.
TGTGCCAGCTTAGGGGGTGGTAACACTGAAGCTTTCTTT
CASLGGGNTEAFF
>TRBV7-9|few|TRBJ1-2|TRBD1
TGTGCCAGCAGCTTAGAAGGGGCCAGGGGGCACGGCTACACCTTC
CASSLEGARGHGYTF
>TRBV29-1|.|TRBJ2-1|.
TGCAGCGTTGAAGTAGGACAGTACAATGAGCAGTTCTTC
CSVEVGQYNEQFF
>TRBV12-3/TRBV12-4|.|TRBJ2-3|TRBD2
TGTGCCAGTAGTTCACGGACTAGCGGAGATACGCAGTATTTT
CASSSRTSGDTQYF
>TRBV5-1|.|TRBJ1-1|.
TGCGCCAGCAGCTCCCCGACAGGTCCCGGGAACACTGAAGCTTTCTTT
CASSSPTGPGNTEAFF
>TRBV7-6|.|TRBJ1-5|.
TGTGCCAGCAGCTTAGAAGCCGGGGGTCATCAGCCCCAGCATTTT
CASSLEAGGHQPQHF
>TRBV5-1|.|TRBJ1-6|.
TGCGCCAGCAGCTTGGTGACGGAGAATTCACCCCTCCACTTT
CASSLVTENSPLHF
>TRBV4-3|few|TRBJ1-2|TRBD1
TGCGCCAGCAGCCAAGGAAGTCTTGGGACAGAGGATGGCTACACCTTC
CASSQGSLGTEDGYTF
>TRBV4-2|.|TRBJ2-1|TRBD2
TGTGCCAGCAGCCGTAATTCACGGCTGGGACGAGCGGGGAAAAATGAGCAGTTCTTC
CASSRNSRLGRAGKNEQFF
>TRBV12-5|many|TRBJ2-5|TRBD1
TGTGCTAGTGGTTTTGGACAGGGCATCCAAGAGACCCAGTACTTC
CASGFGQGIQETQYF
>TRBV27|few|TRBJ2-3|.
TGTGCCAGCAGTCCCGGACCGTACTCTGCGGGAACAGATACGCAGTATTTT
CASSPGPYSAGTDTQYF
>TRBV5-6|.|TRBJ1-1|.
TGTGCCAGCAGCTTTAGACGTCCTACTGAAGCTTTCTTT
CASSFRRPTEAFF
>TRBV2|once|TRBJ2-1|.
TGTGCCAGCAAGCCCGGGGATACCCTTAGGAATGAGCAGTTCTTC
CASKPGDTLRNEQFF
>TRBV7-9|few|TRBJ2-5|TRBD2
TGTGCCAGCAGCTTAGGAGGACTAGCGTCCCAGGCCCAGTACTTC
CASSLGGLASQAQYF
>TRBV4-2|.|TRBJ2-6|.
TGTGCCAGCAGCCAAGAGCAGAGCTCTGGGGCCAACGTCCTGACTTTC
CASSQEQSSGANVLTF
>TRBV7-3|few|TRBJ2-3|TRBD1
TGTGCCAGCAGCTCCGCGGGACAGGGGTGGGATACGCAGTATTTT
CASSSAGQGWDTQYF
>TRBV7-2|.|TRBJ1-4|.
TGTGCCAGCAGCTTAAGTGGCGTGGGAGAAAAACTGTTTTTT
CASSLSGVGEKLFF
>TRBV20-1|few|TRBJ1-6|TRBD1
TGCAGTGCCAACCGGGACAGGGAAGGTTCACCCCTCCACTTT
CSANRDREGSPLHF
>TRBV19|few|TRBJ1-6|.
TGTGCCAGTAGAAAATCCGGGACGAATTCACCCCTCCACTTT
CASRKSGTNSPLHF
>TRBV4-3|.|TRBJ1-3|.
TGCGCCAGCAGCCAGGGAACGGACGGAATAAACACCATATATTTT
CASSQGTDGINTIYF
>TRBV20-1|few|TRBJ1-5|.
TGCAGTGCTAGAGGCCCGGGGGATAGCAATCAGCCCCAGCATTTT
CSARGPGDSNQPQHF
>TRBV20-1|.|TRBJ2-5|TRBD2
TGCAGTGCTAGAGATGGGCTAGCGGCGTACAATGAGCAGTACTTC
CSARDGLAAYNEQYF
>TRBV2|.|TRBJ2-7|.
TGTGCCAGCAGTGATTCCTACTACGAGCAGTACTTC
CASSDSYYEQYF
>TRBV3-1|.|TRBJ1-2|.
TGTGCCAGCAGCCAACAACTGAGGGATGGCTACACCTTC
CASSQQLRDGYTF
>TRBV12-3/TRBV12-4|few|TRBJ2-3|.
TGTGCCAGCAGTTTAATCATCAGGGTTGAAGATACGCAGTATTTT
CASSLIIRVEDTQYF
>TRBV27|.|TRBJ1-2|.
TGTGCCAGCAGTCCCTGGGCGGACTATGGCTACACCTTC
CASSPWADYGYTF
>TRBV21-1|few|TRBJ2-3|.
TGTGCCAGTCTAGCTTTTAGCACAGATACGCAGTATTTT
CASLAFSTDTQYF
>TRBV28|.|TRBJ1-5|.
TGTGCCAGCAGTCTCTCCCCCGACGGGACCTCCGGGGGCAATCAGCCCCAGCATTTT
CASSLSPDGTSGGNQPQHF
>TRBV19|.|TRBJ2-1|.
TGTGCCAGTAGTGTCGATCACCCCAATGAGCAGTTCTTC
CASSVDHPNEQFF
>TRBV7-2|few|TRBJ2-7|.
TGTGCCAGCAGCTCCCTAAGGGACGAGCAGTACTTC
CASSSLRDEQYF
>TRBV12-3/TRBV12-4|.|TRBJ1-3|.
TGTGCCAACGAATACAGGGAAGCGGGGGGAAACACCATATATTTT
CANEYREAGGNTIYF
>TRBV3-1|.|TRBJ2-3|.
TGTGCCAGCAGCCAAGACAGAAGGGCGCAGTATTTT
CASSQDRRAQYF
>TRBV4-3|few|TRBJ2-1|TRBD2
TGCGCCAGCAGCCAAGATTGGCCCGCGGGGGTATCTGGCAATGAGCAGTTCTTC
CASSQDWPAGVSGNEQFF
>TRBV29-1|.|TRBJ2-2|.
TGCAGCGTTGGGGTCAGGCCCCCCGGGGAGCTGTTTTTT
CSVGVRPPGELFF
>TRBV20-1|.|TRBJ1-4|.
TGCAGTGCTAGAAACCTCCGGGACGGCGGGGGTGAAAAACTGTTTTTT
CSARNLRDGGGEKLFF
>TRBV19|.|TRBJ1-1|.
TGTGCCAGTAAACGTGGAACGACGACCTCTGAAGCTTTCTTT
CASKRGTTTSEAFF
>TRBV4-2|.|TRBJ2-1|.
TGTGCCAGCAGCCAAGACTTGGGGGCACCCTACAATGAGCAGTTCTTC
CASSQDLGAPYNEQFF
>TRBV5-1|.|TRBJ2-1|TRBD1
TGCGCCAGCAGATTGGACAGGGGGGTTGGCAATGAGCAGTTCTTC
CASRLDRGVGNEQFF
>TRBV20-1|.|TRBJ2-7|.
TGCAGTGCTTCGAGGACGGGGACCTACGAGCAGTACTTC
CSASRTGTYEQYF